This TCR beta chain originates from a study of blood T cells in healthy people across ages. Healthy Russian Caucasian donors spanned ages about 6 to 95 years. Together with a sample-barcoded 5' primer, a J-beta primer mix was included in a second PCR lasting roughly 6 to 12 cycles. TCRdb passed the 5' RACE reads through MiXCR, listing each CDR3 protein once. The data hold 1.5 million to 2 million distinct CDR3 sequences, with about 39% observed a single time. Trimming left V 5 bases short and J 8 bases short, with 9 bases between. The CDR3 is 11 amino acids. Looked up from germline, CDR1 is KGHSH and CDR2 is LQKENI.

This TCR derives from a human donor in good health. The V gene is TRBV18, the J gene TRBJ1-2; D ambiguous. The sequenced sample consisted of blood. This chain's CDR3 is CASSMLEGYTF. The CDR3 DNA sequence: TGTGCCAGCTCAATGTTGGAAGGCTACACCTTC.